The rows below give T cell receptor beta chains drawn from one sample of a study of CD8+ T cells in alopecia areata. Some clones are missing from TCRdb's copy, which holds only in-frame ones; the method was immunoSEQ multiplex PCR. The table shows 140,000 to 150,000 clones, with about 90% occurring only once. The material sequenced was CD8+ T cells sorted from blood, taken at week 0. These receptor sequences come from a human donor with alopecia areata. Both conserved end residues are part of each CDR3. The D gene is left open where the match is weak. Not all rows give a size; the values are once, few, many and, for expanded clones, a class.

.,TRBJ1-1,TRBV7-9,.,TGTGCCAGCAGCTATGGGACATATGAAGCTTTCTTT,CASSYGTYEAFF
.,TRBJ2-2,TRBV5-1,.,TGCGCCAGCAGCTTGCGGAGGATGAACACCGGGGAGCTGTTTTTT,CASSLRRMNTGELFF
TRBD1,TRBJ2-7,TRBV27,.,TGTGCCTCCGGCCAGGGGGCTTACGAGCAGTACTTC,CASGQGAYEQYF
.,TRBJ2-7,TRBV4-1,.,TGCGCCAGCAGCCAAGACAGGTCCTACGAGCAGTACTTC,CASSQDRSYEQYF
.,TRBJ2-7,TRBV5-5,.,TGTGCCAGCAGCCTGGGGTGGGGGCAAGAAGAGCAGTACTTC,CASSLGWGQEEQYF
TRBD2,TRBJ2-7,TRBV29-1,.,TGCAGCGCTGGGACTAGCGGGGCCCACGAGCAGTACTTC,CSAGTSGAHEQYF
TRBD1,TRBJ2-7,TRBV7-7,.,TGTGCTAGCAGCTTAGCCCCCGGACAGGGCTACGAGCAGTACTTC,CASSLAPGQGYEQYF
.,TRBJ2-1,TRBV13,.,TGTGCCAGCAGCTCCCTATCCAATGAGCAGTTCTTC,CASSSLSNEQFF
TRBD1,TRBJ2-7,TRBV29-1,.,TGCAGCGTTGCTCAGGGGGTCGAACGGGGCGAGCAGTACTTC,CSVAQGVERGEQYF
TRBD2,TRBJ2-1,TRBV27,.,TGTGCCAGCAGTTTCCTAGCGGGAATCAATGAGCAGTTCTTC,CASSFLAGINEQFF
.,TRBJ2-6,TRBV30,.,TGTGCCTCAACATCTGGGGCCAACGTCCTGACTTTC,CASTSGANVLTF
.,TRBJ2-7,TRBV7-8,.,TGTGCCAGCAGCTTAGCAGGGGGTCACTACGAGCAGTACTTC,CASSLAGGHYEQYF
TRBD1,TRBJ1-2,TRBV6-6,.,TGTGCCAGCAGCCGAGGACAGGTGGGAACTAACTATGGCTACACCTTC,CASSRGQVGTNYGYTF
.,TRBJ1-4,TRBV7-8,.,TGTGCCAGCAGCTTATCCACAACTAATGAAAAACTGTTTTTT,CASSLSTTNEKLFF
.,TRBJ2-7,TRBV5-4,.,TGTGCCAGCAGCTTTTACGGTACCGCCTACGAGCAGTACTTC,CASSFYGTAYEQYF
TRBD1,TRBJ2-7,TRBV15,.,TGTGCCACCAGCAGTCCTTCAGGGGGCGTTTACGAGCAGTACTTC,CATSSPSGGVYEQYF
.,TRBJ2-3,TRBV7-9,few,TGTGCCAGCAGCTTAGGGTGGCGGAGCACAGATACGCAGTATTTT,CASSLGWRSTDTQYF
.,TRBJ1-2,TRBV4-1,.,TGCGCCAGCAGCCGAGGGACGGGCGGCTACACCTTC,CASSRGTGGYTF
.,TRBJ2-7,TRBV4-2,.,TGTGCCAGCAGCCAAGACTTGGCTGGCTCCTACGAGCAGTACTTC,CASSQDLAGSYEQYF
TRBD2,TRBJ2-1,TRBV9,.,TGTGCCAGCAGCGCCCCCGGGACTAGCGGGATAGGAGAGCAGTTCTTC,CASSAPGTSGIGEQFF
.,TRBJ2-5,TRBV28,.,TGTGCCAGCAGTCGGTTGGGAGATCAAGAGACCCAGTACTTC,CASSRLGDQETQYF
TRBD1,TRBJ2-7,TRBV6-5,.,TGTGCCAGCAGTTACTCGGGACAGGGGGCCCACGAGCAGTACTTC,CASSYSGQGAHEQYF
TRBD1,TRBJ2-3,TRBV7-9,.,TGTGCCAGCAGCCGGAGGACAGGTCGGCGCACAGATACGCAGTATTTT,CASSRRTGRRTDTQYF
.,TRBJ2-1,TRBV5-6,.,TGTGCCAGCAGCGCTGCCGGGACCTACCTTGGGTACAATGAGCAGTTCTTC,CASSAAGTYLGYNEQFF
TRBD2,TRBJ2-7,TRBV4-1,.,TGCGCCAGCAGCCAAGTGTTATCTTCGGGGGGGCGAGCCTACGAGCAGTACTTC,CASSQVLSSGGRAYEQYF
.,TRBJ1-1,TRBV5-4,.,TGTGCCAGCAGCCCCTGGACATGGGACACTGAAGCTTTCTTT,CASSPWTWDTEAFF
TRBD1,TRBJ1-2,TRBV27,once,TGTGCCAGCAGTCCCCCGGACAGGGTTCATGGCTACACCTTC,CASSPPDRVHGYTF
.,TRBJ1-1,TRBV11-2,.,TGTGCCAGCAGCTTAGGCAGGAACACTGAAGCTTTCTTT,CASSLGRNTEAFF
.,TRBJ2-7,TRBV4-1,.,TGCGCCAGCAGCCAAGATCTTGGGGCATACGAGCAGTACTTC,CASSQDLGAYEQYF
.,TRBJ2-1,TRBV7-9,once,TGTGCCAGCAACTTGCTTGACTCCCACAATGAGCAGTTCTTC,CASNLLDSHNEQFF
.,TRBJ2-7,TRBV5-4,once,TGTGCCAGCAGCTTGCACGGAACCTACGAGCAGTACTTC,CASSLHGTYEQYF
TRBD1,TRBJ1-1,TRBV30,.,TGTGCCTGGAGTGGGGGACAGGGGCTCTGGAACACTGAAGCTTTCTTT,CAWSGGQGLWNTEAFF
.,TRBJ1-2,TRBV4-1,once,TGCGCCAGCAGTCTACCGGGTAACTATGGCTACACCTTC,CASSLPGNYGYTF
.,TRBJ1-2,TRBV7-9,.,TGTGCCAGCAGCTTAGTTAAGGGAACAATTAACTATGGCTACACCTTC,CASSLVKGTINYGYTF
.,TRBJ1-3,TRBV11-2,.,TGTGCCAGCAGCTTAGGAAGCTCTGGAAACACCATATATTTT,CASSLGSSGNTIYF
TRBD2,TRBJ2-7,TRBV4-1,.,TGCGCCAGCAGCCACCAACTTAGCGGGAAAAGGTACGAGCAGTACTTC,CASSHQLSGKRYEQYF
.,TRBJ1-5,TRBV30,few,TGTGCCTGGAGTTTCTACCGCCACGGCAATCAGCCCCAGCATTTT,CAWSFYRHGNQPQHF
.,TRBJ2-7,TRBV11-2,.,TGTGCCAGCAGCTTAGACGCTTTTAGGGGGAGCAACGAGCAGTACTTC,CASSLDAFRGSNEQYF